This TCR beta chain was captured in a study of blood T cells in healthy people across ages. Each donor gave 9 to 10 milliliters of peripheral blood. This CDR3 is 12 amino acids long. CDR1 is MNHNS and CDR2 is SASEGT in the germline V gene. Between the trimmed V and J ends, which lost 6 bases and 13 bases, there was a span of 16 bases. A J-beta primer mix and a sample-barcoded 5' primer were used in a second PCR of about 7 to 11 cycles. TCRdb re-called the 5' RACE reads with MiXCR, one entry per CDR3 protein. The profile shows roughly 800,000 distinct CDR3 sequences, about 55% of them singletons. Comments on this clonotype: Its antigen is undetermined.

General study points: TCR beta diversity, measured per million T cells, fell in a roughly linear way with age. Percentage of naive T cells showed a strong correlation with TCR beta diversity. Relative to aged donors, long-lived donors carried more naive CD4+ cells and displayed higher diversity.

This chain links TRBV6-1 with TRBJ2-4; D unresolved. The clonotype was recovered from a man of 80 years or more in good health. The sequenced material came from blood. The CDR3 reads CASRDLAYVQYF. Written as DNA, the CDR3 is TGTGCCAGCAGGGACCTTGCCTACGTGCAGTACTTC.